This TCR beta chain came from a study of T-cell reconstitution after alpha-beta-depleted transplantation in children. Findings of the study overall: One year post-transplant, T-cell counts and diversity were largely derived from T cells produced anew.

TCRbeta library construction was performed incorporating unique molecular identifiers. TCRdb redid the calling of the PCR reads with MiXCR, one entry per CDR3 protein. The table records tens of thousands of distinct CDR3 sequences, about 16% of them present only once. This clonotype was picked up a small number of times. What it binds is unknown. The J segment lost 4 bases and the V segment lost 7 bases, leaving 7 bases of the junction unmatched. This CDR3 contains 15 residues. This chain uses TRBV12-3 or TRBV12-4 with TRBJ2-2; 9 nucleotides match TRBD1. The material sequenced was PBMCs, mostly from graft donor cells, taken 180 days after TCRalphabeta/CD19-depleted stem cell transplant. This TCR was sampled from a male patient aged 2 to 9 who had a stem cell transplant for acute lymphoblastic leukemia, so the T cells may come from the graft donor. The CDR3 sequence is CASTPPGQGTGELFF. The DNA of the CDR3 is TGTGCCAGCACCCCGCCGGGACAGGGCACCGGGGAGCTGTTTTTT.